This TCR beta chain originates from a study of Tregs in tolerant kidney transplant recipients. Study observations and caveats: This study did not directly address biological reproducibility.

Concerning this clone itself: The antigen remains unidentified.

Assay used: immunoSEQ multiplex PCR; TCRdb lists only in-frame clones, some missing. The table includes about 240,000 clones, 80% to 85% detected once. This CDR3 has 15 residues. The V gene lost 0 bases and the J gene lost 0 bases, with 7 bases spanning the gap. The V gene's germline CDR1 is SGHRS and CDR2 YFSETQ. Sequencing input: CD4+ T cells from blood. The source is a human donor in good health. The chain links TRBV5-1 to TRBJ2-1; D remains unclear. This chain's CDR3 is CASSLAPSSYNEQFF. The CDR3 DNA follows: TGCGCCAGCAGCTTGGCCCCGAGCTCCTACAATGAGCAGTTCTTC.